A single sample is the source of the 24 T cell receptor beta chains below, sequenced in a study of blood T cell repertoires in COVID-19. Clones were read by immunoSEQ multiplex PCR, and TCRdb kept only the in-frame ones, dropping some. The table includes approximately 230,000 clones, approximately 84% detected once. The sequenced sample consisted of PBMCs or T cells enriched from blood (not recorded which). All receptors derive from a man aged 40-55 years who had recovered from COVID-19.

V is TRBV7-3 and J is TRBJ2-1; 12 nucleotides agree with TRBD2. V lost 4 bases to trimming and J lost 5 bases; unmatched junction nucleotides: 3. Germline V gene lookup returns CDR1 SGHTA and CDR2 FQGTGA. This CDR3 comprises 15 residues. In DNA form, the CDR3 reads TGTGCCAGCAGCTCTACTAGCGGGAGGAACAATGAGCAGTTCTTC. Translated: CASSSTSGRNNEQFF. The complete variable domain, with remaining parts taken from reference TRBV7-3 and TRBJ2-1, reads GAGVSQTPSNKVTEKGKYVELRCDPISGHTALYWYRQSLGQGPEFLIYFQGTGAADDSGLPNDRFFAVRPEGSVSTLKIQRTERGDSAVYLCASSSTSGRNNEQFFGPGTRLTVL.

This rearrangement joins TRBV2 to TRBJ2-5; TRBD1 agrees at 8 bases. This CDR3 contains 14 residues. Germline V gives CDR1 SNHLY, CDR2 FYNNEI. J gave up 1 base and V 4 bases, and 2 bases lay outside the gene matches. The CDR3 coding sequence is TGTGCCAGCAGTGGGACAGGGTCCCAAGAGACCCAGTACTTC. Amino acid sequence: CASSGTGSQETQYF.

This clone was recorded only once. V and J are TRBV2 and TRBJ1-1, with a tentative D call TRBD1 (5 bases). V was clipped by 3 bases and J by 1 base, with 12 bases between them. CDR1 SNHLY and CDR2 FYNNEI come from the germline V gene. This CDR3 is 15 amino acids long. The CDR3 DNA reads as TGTGCCAGCAGTGACCAGGGTTTAGGGAACACTGAAGCTTTCTTT. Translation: CASSDQGLGNTEAFF.

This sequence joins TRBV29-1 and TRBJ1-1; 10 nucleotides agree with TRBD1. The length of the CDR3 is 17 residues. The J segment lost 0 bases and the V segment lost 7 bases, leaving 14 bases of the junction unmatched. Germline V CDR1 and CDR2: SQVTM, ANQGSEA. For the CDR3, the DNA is TGCAGCGCAGTTCCCCGGGACAGGGGAACCATGAACACTGAAGCTTTCTTT. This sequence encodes CSAVPRDRGTMNTEAFF.

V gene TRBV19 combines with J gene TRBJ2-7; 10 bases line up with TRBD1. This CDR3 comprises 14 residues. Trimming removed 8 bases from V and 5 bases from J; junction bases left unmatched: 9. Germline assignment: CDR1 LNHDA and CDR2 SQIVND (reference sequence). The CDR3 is CASAGTGDSHEQYF. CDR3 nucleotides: TGTGCCAGTGCCGGGACAGGGGATTCCCACGAGCAGTACTTC.

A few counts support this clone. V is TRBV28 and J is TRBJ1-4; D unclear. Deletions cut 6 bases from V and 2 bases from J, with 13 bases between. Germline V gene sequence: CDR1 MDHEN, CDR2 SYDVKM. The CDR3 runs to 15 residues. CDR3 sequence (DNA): TGTGCCAGCAGCTCTCCGGGATCCACTAATGAAAAACTGTTTTTT. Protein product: CASSSPGSTNEKLFF.

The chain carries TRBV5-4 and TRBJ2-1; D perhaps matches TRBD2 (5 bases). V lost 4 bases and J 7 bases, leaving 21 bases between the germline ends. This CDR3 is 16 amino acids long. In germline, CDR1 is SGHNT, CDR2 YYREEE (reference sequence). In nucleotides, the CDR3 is TGTGCCAGCAGCAATTGGCAGCGGAGAACTACAAATGAGCAGTTCTTC. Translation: CASSNWQRRTTNEQFF.

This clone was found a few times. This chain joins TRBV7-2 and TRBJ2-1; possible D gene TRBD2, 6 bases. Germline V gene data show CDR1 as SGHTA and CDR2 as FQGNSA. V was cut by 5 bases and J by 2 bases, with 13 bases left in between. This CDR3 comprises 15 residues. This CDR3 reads CASSPAGPTYNEQFF. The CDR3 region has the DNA TGTGCCAGCAGCCCGGCGGGACCCACCTACAATGAGCAGTTCTTC. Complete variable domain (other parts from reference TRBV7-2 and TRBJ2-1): GAGVSQSPSNKVTEKGKDVELRCDPISGHTALYWYRQSLGQGLEFLIYFQGNSAPDKSGLPSDRFSAERTGGSVSTLTIQRTQQEDSAVYLCASSPAGPTYNEQFFGPGTRLTVL.

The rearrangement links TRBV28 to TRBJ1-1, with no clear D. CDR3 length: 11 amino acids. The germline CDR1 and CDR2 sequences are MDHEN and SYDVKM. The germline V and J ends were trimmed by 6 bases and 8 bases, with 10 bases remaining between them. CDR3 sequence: CASSGRGEAFF. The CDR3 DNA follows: TGTGCCAGCAGCGGACGAGGGGAAGCTTTCTTT. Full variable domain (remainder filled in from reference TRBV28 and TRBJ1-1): DVKVTQSSRYLVKRTGEKVFLECVQDMDHENMFWYRQDPGLGLRLIYFSYDVKMKEKGDIPEGYSVSREKKERFSLILESASTNQTSMYLCASSGRGEAFFGQGTRLTVV.

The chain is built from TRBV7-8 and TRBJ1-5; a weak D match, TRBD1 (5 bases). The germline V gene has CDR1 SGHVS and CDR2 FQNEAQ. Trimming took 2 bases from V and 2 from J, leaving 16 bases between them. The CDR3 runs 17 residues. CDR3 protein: CASSLRDGGRGNQPQHF. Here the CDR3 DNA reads TGTGCCAGCAGCTTAAGGGACGGGGGGAGGGGCAATCAGCCCCAGCATTTT. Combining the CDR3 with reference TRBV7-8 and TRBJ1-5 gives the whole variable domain GAGVSQSPRYKVAKRGQDVALRCDPISGHVSLFWYQQALGQGPEFLTYFQNEAQLDKSGLPSDRFFAERPEGSVSTLKIQRTQQEDSAVYLCASSLRDGGRGNQPQHFGDGTRLSIL.

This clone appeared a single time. As DNA, the CDR3 is TGTGCCAGCAGTTTACGGGACAGTTATGGCTACACCTTC. It is translated as CASSLRDSYGYTF. The J gene is TRBJ1-2, the V gene TRBV27; 7 positions match TRBD1. The CDR3 is 13 amino acids. The germline gives CDR1 MNHEY, CDR2 SMNVEV (reference sequence). V was pared by 2 bases and J by 5 bases, with 2 bases of the junction left unmatched.

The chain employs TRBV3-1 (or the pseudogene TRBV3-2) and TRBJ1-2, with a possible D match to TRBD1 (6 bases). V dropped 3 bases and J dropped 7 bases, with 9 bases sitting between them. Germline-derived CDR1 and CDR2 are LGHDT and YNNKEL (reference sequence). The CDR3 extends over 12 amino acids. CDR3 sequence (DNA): TGTGCCAGCAGCCAGGGGGCGGGTGGCTACACCTTC. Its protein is CASSQGAGGYTF.

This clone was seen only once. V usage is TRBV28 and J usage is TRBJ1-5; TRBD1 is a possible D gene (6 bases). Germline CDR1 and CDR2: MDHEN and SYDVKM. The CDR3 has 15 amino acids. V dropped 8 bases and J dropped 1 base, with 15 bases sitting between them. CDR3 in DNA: TGTGCCAGCGGTCGGGGGGGCCAAAGCAATCAGCCCCAGCATTTT. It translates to CASGRGGQSNQPQHF.

The CDR3 nucleotides are TGTGCCAGCAGCCAATACAGGGGTCGTGAAAATGAGCAGTTCTTC. It specifies CASSQYRGRENEQFF. This chain links TRBV14 with TRBJ2-1, with TRBD1 matching over 7 bases. CDR1 is SGHDN, CDR2 FVKESK, per germline. V dropped 2 bases and J dropped 7; count of bases not matched to a gene: 8. CDR3 length: 15 amino acids.

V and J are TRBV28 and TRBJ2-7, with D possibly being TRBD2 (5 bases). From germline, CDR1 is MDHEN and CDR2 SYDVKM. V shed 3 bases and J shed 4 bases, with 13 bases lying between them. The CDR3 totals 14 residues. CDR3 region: CASSLYGVRYEQYF. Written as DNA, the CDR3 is TGTGCCAGCAGTTTGTACGGGGTTCGGTACGAGCAGTACTTC.

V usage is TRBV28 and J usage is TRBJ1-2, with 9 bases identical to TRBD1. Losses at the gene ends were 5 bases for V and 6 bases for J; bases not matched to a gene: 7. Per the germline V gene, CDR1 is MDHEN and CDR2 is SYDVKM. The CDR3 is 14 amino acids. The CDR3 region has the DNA TGTGCCAGCAGTGCCGACAGGGGGGTGAATGGCTACACCTTC. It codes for CASSADRGVNGYTF.

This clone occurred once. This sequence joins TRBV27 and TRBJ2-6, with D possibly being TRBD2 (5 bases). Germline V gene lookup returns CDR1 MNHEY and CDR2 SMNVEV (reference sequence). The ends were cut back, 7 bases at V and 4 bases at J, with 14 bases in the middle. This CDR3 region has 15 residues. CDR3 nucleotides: TGTGCCAGCAAAACCCCCTCGGGGGGGGCCAACGTCCTGACTTTC. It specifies CASKTPSGGANVLTF.

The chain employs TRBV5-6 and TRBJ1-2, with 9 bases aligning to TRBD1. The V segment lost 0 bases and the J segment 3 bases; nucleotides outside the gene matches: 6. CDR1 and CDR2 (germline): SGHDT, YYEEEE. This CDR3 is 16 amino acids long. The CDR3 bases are TGTGCCAGCAGCTTGGCCGGGACAGGGCAAGACTATGGCTACACCTTC. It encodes CASSLAGTGQDYGYTF.

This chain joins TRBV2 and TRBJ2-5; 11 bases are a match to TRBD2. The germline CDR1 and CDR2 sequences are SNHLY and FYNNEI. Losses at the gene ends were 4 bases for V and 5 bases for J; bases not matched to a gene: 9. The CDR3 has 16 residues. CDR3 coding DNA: TGTGCCAGCAGTGGAGACCAGAGGACTAGCGGGGAGACCCAGTACTTC. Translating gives CASSGDQRTSGETQYF.

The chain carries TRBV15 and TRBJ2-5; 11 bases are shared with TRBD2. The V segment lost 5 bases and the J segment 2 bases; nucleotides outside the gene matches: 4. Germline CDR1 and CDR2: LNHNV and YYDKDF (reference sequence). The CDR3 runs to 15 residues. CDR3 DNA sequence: TGTGCCACCAGCGCCGGGACTAGCGGTCAAGAGACCCAGTACTTC. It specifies CATSAGTSGQETQYF.

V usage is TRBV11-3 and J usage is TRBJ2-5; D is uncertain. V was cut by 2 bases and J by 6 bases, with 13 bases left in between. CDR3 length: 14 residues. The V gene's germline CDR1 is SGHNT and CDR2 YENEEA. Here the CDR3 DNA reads TGTGCCAGCAGCTTACCAGGTCCTCAGAAGACCCAGTACTTC. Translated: CASSLPGPQKTQYF.

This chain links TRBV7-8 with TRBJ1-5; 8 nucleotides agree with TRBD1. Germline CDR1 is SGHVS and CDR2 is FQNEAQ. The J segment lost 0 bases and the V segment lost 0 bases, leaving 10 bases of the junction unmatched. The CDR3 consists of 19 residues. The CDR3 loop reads CASSLAQGAGRRSNQPQHF. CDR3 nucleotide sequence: TGTGCCAGCAGCTTAGCCCAGGGGGCGGGGCGGCGTAGCAATCAGCCCCAGCATTTT.

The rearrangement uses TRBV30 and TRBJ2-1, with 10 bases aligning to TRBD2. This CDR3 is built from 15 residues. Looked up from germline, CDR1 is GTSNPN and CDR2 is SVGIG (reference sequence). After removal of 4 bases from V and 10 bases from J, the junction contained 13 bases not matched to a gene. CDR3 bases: TGTGCCTGGACCCCTATACAGCGGGGGGGCCTCGAGCAGTTCTTC. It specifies CAWTPIQRGGLEQFF.

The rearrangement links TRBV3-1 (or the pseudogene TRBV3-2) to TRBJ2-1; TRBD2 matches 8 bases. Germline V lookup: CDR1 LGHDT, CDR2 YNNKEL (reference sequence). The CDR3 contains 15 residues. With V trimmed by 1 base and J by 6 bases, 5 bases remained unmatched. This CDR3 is CASSQVLADSNEQFF. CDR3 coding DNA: TGTGCCAGCAGCCAAGTACTAGCGGATTCCAATGAGCAGTTCTTC.